This is a list of T cell receptor beta chains from one sample in a study of blood T cell repertoires in COVID-19. TCRdb's copy holds only in-frame clones and misses some; the assay was immunoSEQ multiplex PCR. The sample includes 200,000 to 250,000 clones, 84% of them seen just once. The sequenced sample consisted of peripheral blood. The receptors were gathered from a man in his forties or fifties with active or convalescent COVID-19. Both conserved end residues are part of each CDR3. A D gene is named only where the DNA matches it firmly. The size of a clone is reported for some rows only, either as once, few or many, or as a class for expanded clones.

size,V,length,J,D,CDR3,DNA
.,TRBV7-9,15,TRBJ2-5,TRBD2,CASSLSREGGETQYF,TGTGCCAGCAGCTTATCCCGGGAGGGAGGGGAGACCCAGTACTTC
.,TRBV27,13,TRBJ1-2,TRBD1,CASSFTAGGGYTF,TGTGCCAGCAGTTTTACGGCAGGGGGTGGCTACACCTTC
.,TRBV7-9,11,TRBJ2-1,.,CASSLEAIQFF,TGTGCCAGCAGCTTAGAAGCGATCCAGTTCTTC
.,TRBV28,14,TRBJ2-1,TRBD2,CASSSRDYYNEQFF,TGTGCCAGCAGTTCCCGGGACTACTACAATGAGCAGTTCTTC
.,TRBV29-1,14,TRBJ1-1,.,CSVLPWGQNTEAFF,TGCAGCGTCCTCCCTTGGGGCCAGAACACTGAAGCTTTCTTT
.,TRBV27,14,TRBJ2-5,TRBD1,CASSSRDSKETQYF,TGTGCCAGCAGTTCCCGGGACAGTAAAGAGACCCAGTACTTC
.,TRBV29-1,14,TRBJ1-3,.,CSVEGHSSGNTIYF,TGCAGCGTTGAAGGTCACAGCTCTGGAAACACCATATATTTT
.,TRBV6-5,12,TRBJ1-1,.,CAIMRGNTEAFF,TGTGCCATCATGCGGGGGAACACTGAAGCTTTCTTT
.,TRBV10-3,15,TRBJ1-2,.,CAISEPQGTIYGYTF,TGTGCCATCAGTGAGCCCCAGGGGACTATCTATGGCTACACCTTC
.,TRBV2,14,TRBJ2-7,.,CASNLRDIEGEQYF,TGTGCCAGCAATCTCCGGGACATAGAAGGAGAGCAGTACTTC
.,TRBV19,14,TRBJ2-3,TRBD2,CASSKPGLAYTQYF,TGTGCCAGTAGTAAGCCCGGACTAGCATATACGCAGTATTTT
.,TRBV7-2,16,TRBJ2-5,.,CASRRLRGGLRETQYF,TGTGCCAGCCGTCGACTAAGGGGGGGACTTCGGGAGACCCAGTACTTC
.,TRBV6-5,13,TRBJ1-1,.,CASSFLRGTEAFF,TGTGCCAGCAGTTTTCTCAGGGGCACTGAAGCTTTCTTT
.,TRBV15,16,TRBJ1-1,TRBD1,CATSRGQGGLNTEAFF,TGTGCCACCAGCAGAGGACAGGGGGGTTTGAACACTGAAGCTTTCTTT
once,TRBV30,14,TRBJ2-7,.,CACRFPSFRGTQYF,TGTGCCTGCCGATTTCCTAGCTTTCGAGGGACACAGTACTTC
.,TRBV18,16,TRBJ2-1,TRBD2,CASSPQGAGGINEQFF,TGTGCCAGCTCACCTCAAGGAGCGGGAGGTATCAATGAGCAGTTCTTC
.,TRBV28,16,TRBJ2-3,TRBD2,CASSPDLAGSRDTQYF,TGTGCCAGCAGTCCCGACCTAGCGGGGTCGAGGGATACGCAGTATTTT
.,TRBV6-5,13,TRBJ1-1,.,CASNRDSLTGAFF,TGTGCCAGCAATCGGGACTCACTAACGGGGGCTTTCTTT
once,TRBV13,14,TRBJ1-2,.,CASSGQPNNYGYTF,TGTGCCAGCTCCGGACAGCCAAATAACTATGGCTACACCTTC
.,TRBV10-3,10,TRBJ1-4,.,CAPDWEEVFF,TGTGCCCCTGACTGGGAGGAGGTGTTTTTT
.,TRBV12-3/TRBV12-4,11,TRBJ1-5,.,CASSFDSAQHF,TGTGCCAGCAGTTTTGACAGCGCCCAGCATTTT
.,TRBV2,13,TRBJ2-5,.,CASSEAGAETQYF,TGTGCCAGCAGTGAGGCGGGGGCCGAGACCCAGTACTTC
.,TRBV5-6,14,TRBJ2-5,.,CASSLFGSQETQYF,TGTGCCAGCAGCTTGTTTGGCAGCCAAGAGACCCAGTACTTC
once,TRBV5-1,17,TRBJ2-3,.,CASSHPTGGGRTDTQYF,TGCGCCAGCAGCCATCCAACAGGAGGGGGCAGGACAGATACGCAGTATTTT
.,TRBV30,14,TRBJ1-5,.,CAWRKTGSGQPQHF,TGTGCCTGGAGAAAAACAGGGAGCGGTCAGCCCCAGCATTTT
.,TRBV28,14,TRBJ1-5,TRBD1,CASRIQGADQPQHF,TGTGCCAGCAGAATACAGGGGGCAGATCAGCCCCAGCATTTT
.,TRBV7-9,14,TRBJ2-7,.,CASSVSGDPYEQYF,TGTGCCAGCAGCGTATCAGGGGACCCCTACGAGCAGTACTTC
once,TRBV27,14,TRBJ2-7,.,CASSSGSSSYEQYF,TGTGCCAGCAGTTCCGGGAGTAGCTCCTACGAGCAGTACTTC